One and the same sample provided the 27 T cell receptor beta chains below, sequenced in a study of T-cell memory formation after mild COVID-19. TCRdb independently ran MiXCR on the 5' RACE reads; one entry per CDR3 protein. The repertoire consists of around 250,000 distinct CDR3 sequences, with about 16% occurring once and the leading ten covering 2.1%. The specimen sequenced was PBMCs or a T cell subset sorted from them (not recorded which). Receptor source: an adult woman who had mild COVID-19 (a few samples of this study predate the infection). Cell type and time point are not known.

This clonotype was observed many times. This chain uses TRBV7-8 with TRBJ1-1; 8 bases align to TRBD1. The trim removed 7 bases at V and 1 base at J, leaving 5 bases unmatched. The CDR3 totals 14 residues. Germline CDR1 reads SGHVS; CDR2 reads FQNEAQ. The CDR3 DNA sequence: TGTGCCAGCACCATGGGGACAGGGAACACTGAAGCTTTCTTT. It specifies CASTMGTGNTEAFF.

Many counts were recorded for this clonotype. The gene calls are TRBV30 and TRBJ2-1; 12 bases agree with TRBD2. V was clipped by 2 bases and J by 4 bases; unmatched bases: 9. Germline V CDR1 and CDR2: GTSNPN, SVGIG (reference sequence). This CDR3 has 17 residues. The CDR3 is CAWSPGLAGITYNEQFF. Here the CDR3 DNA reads TGTGCCTGGAGTCCCGGACTAGCGGGGATTACGTACAATGAGCAGTTCTTC.

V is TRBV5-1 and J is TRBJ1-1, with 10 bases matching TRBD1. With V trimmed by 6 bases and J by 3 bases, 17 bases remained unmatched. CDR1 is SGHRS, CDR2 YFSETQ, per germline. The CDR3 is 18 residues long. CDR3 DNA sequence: TGCGCCAGCACTCCCCCCAAAGGGACAGGGGCCGGGGACACTGAAGCTTTCTTT. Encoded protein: CASTPPKGTGAGDTEAFF.

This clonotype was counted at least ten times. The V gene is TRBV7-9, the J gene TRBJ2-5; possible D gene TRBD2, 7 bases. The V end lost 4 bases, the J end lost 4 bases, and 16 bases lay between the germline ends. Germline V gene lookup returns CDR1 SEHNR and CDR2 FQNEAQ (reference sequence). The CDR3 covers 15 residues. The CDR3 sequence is CASSYPLGGRETQYF. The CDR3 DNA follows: TGTGCCAGCAGCTACCCGTTGGGGGGGCGAGAGACCCAGTACTTC.

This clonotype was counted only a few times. The CDR3 nucleotides read TGTGCCAGCAGCCGCAACACAGGGACTGGTGGCGGAGAGACCCAGTACTTC. Amino acid sequence: CASSRNTGTGGGETQYF. The rearrangement joins TRBV7-6 to TRBJ2-5; either TRBD1 or TRBD2 may supply D (6 bases each). The CDR3 runs 17 residues. The V gene's germline CDR1 is SGHVS and CDR2 FNYEAQ. V lost 5 bases, J lost 4 bases, and 23 bases lay in between.

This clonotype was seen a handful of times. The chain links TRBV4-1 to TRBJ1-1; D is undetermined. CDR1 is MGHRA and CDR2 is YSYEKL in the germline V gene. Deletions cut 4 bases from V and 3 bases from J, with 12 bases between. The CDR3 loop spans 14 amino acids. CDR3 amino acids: CASSRLLRDTEAFF. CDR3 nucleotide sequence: TGCGCCAGCAGCCGCCTCCTAAGAGACACTGAAGCTTTCTTT.

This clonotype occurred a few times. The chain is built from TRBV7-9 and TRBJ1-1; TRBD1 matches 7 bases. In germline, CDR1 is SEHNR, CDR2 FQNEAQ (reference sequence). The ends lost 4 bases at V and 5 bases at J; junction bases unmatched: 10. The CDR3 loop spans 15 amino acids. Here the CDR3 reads CASSSRDSGGTEAFF. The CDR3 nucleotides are TGTGCCAGCAGCTCCCGGGACAGTGGAGGAACTGAAGCTTTCTTT.

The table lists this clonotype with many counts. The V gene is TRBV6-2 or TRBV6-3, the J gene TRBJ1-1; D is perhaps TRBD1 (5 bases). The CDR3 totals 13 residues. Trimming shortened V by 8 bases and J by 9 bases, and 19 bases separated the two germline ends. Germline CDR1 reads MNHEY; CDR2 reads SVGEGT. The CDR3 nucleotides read TGTGCCAGCCGTCGCGGGGCACAGCCGCAAGCTTTCTTT. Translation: CASRRGAQPQAFF.

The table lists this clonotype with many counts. DNA of the CDR3: TGTGCCAGCAGCGCGGGGGACAGAACTAATGAAAAACTGTTTTTT. Translation gives CASSAGDRTNEKLFF. The chain employs TRBV7-2 and TRBJ1-4, with 7 bases matching TRBD1. CDR1 and CDR2 from the germline V gene are SGHTA and FQGNSA. This CDR3 spans 15 amino acids. The V gene end was trimmed by 5 bases and the J gene end by 1 base; junction bases not matched to a gene: 4. The variable domain in full, with the rest retrieved from reference TRBV7-2 and TRBJ1-4, is GAGVSQSPSNKVTEKGKDVELRCDPISGHTALYWYRQSLGQGLEFLIYFQGNSAPDKSGLPSDRFSAERTGGSVSTLTIQRTQQEDSAVYLCASSAGDRTNEKLFFGSGTQLSVL.

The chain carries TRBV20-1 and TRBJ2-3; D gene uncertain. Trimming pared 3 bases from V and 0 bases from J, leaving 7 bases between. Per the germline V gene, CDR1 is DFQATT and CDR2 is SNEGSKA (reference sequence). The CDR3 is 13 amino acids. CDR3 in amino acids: CSARAASTDTQYF. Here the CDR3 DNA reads TGCAGTGCTAGGGCGGCTAGCACAGATACGCAGTATTTT.

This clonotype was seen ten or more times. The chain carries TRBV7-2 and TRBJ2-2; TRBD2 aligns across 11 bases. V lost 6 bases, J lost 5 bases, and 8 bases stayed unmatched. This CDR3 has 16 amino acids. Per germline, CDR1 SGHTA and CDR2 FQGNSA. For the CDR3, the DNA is TGTGCCAGCAGAGAAACTAGCGGGGGTTTTACCGGGGAGCTGTTTTTT. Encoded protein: CASRETSGGFTGELFF.

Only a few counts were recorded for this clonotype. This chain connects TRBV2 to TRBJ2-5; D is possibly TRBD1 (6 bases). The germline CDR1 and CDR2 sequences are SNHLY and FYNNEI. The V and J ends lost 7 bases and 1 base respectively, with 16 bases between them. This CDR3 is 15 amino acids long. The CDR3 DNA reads TGTGCCAGCAACAAACAGGGTCCCCGCCAAGAGACCCAGTACTTC. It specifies CASNKQGPRQETQYF.

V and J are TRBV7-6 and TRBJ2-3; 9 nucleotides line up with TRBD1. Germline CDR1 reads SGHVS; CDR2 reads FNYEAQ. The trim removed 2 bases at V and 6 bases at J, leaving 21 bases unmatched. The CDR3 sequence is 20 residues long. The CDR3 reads CASSLIGTGSPRELADTQYF. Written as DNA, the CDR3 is TGTGCCAGCAGCTTAATCGGGACAGGGTCCCCGCGGGAGTTGGCTGATACGCAGTATTTT. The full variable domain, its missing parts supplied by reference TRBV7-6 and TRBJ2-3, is GAGVSQSPRYKVTKRGQDVALRCDPISGHVSLYWYRQALGQGPEFLTYFNYEAQQDKSGLPNDRFSAERPEGSISTLTIQRTEQRDSAMYRCASSLIGTGSPRELADTQYFGPGTRLTVL.

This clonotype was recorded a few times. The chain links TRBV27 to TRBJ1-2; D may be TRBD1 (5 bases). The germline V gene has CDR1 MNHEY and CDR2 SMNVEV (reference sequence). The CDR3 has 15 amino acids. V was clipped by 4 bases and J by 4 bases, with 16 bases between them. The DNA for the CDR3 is TGTGCCAGCAGTTCGCGCGGCAACAGGCTCTATGGCTACACCTTC. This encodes CASSSRGNRLYGYTF.

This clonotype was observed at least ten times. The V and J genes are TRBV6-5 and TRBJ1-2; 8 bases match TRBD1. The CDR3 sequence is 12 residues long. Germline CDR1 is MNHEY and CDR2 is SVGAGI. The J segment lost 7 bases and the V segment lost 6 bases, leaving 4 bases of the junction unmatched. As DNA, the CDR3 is TGTGCCAGCAGCCAGGGGGCACGTGGCTACACCTTC. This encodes CASSQGARGYTF.

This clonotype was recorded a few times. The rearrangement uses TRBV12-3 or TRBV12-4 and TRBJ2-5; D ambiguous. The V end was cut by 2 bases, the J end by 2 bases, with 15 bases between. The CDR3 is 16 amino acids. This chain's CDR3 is CASSLMGSPHQETQYF. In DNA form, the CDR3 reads TGTGCCAGCAGTTTAATGGGAAGCCCCCATCAAGAGACCCAGTACTTC.

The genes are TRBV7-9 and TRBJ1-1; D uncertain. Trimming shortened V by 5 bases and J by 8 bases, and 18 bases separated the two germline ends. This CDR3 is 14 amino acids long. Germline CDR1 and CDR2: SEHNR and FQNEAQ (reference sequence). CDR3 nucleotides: TGTGCCAGCAGCCCGACCACTCAGGTACTGGAAGCTTTCTTT. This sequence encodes CASSPTTQVLEAFF.

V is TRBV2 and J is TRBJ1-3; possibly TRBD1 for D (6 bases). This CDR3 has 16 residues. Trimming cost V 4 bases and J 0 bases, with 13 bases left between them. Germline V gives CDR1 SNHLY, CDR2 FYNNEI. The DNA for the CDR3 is TGTGCCAGCAGTGCCCATGGACAGCACTCTGGAAACACCATATATTTT. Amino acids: CASSAHGQHSGNTIYF. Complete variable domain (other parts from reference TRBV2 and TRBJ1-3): EPEVTQTPSHQVTQMGQEVILRCVPISNHLYFYWYRQILGQKVEFLVSFYNNEISEKSEIFDDQFSVERPDGSNFTLKIRSTKLEDSAMYFCASSAHGQHSGNTIYFGEGSWLTVV.

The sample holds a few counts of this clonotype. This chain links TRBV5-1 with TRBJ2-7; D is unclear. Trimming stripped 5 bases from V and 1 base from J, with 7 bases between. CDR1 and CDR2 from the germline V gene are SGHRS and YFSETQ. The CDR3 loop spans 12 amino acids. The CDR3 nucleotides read TGCGCCAGCAGTATGGGATCCTACGAGCAGTACTTC. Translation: CASSMGSYEQYF.

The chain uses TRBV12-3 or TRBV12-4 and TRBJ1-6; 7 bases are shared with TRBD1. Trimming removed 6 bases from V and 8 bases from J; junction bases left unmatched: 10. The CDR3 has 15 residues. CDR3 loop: CASSPRQGIDSPLHF. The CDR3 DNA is TGTGCCAGCAGCCCTCGACAGGGAATAGATTCACCCCTCCACTTT.

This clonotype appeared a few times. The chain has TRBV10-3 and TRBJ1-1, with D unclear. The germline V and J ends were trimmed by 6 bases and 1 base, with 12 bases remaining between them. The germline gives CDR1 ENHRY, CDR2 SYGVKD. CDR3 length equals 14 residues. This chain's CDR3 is CAISSNGRNTEAFF. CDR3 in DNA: TGTGCCATCAGCTCGAACGGGCGGAACACTGAAGCTTTCTTT.

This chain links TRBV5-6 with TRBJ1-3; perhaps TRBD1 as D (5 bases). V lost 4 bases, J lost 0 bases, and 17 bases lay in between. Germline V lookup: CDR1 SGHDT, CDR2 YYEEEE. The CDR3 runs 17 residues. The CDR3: CASSRPEDTLSGNTIYF. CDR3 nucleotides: TGTGCCAGCAGCCGGCCAGAGGACACGCTCTCTGGAAACACCATATATTTT.

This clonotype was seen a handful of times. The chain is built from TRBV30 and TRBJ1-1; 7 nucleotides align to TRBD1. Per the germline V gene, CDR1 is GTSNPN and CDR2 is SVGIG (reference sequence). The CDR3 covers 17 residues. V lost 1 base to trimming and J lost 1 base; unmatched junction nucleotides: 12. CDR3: CAWSGQGSMLGNTEAFF. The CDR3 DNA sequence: TGTGCCTGGAGTGGACAGGGATCAATGCTAGGGAACACTGAAGCTTTCTTT.

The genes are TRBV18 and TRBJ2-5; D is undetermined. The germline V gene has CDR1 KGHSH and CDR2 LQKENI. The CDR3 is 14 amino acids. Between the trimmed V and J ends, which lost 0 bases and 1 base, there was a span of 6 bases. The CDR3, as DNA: TGTGCCAGCTCACCACCGCGGCCCCAAGAGACCCAGTACTTC. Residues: CASSPPRPQETQYF.

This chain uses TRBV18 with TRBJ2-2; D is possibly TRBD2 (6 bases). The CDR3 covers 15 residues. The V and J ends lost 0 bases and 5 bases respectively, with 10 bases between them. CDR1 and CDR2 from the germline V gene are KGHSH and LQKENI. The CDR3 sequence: CASSPPRGGTGELFF. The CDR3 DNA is TGTGCCAGCTCACCACCGCGTGGAGGGACCGGGGAGCTGTTTTTT.

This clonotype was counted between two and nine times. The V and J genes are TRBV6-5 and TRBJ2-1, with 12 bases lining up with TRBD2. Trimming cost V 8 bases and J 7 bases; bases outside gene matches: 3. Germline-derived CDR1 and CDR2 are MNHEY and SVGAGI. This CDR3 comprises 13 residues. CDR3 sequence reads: CASGLAGGNEQFF. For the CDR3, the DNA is TGTGCCAGCGGTCTAGCGGGGGGGAATGAGCAGTTCTTC.

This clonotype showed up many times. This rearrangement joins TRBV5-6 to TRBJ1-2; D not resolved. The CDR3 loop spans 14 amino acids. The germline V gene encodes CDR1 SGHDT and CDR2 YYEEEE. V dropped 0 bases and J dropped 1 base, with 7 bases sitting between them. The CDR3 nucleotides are TGTGCCAGCAGCTTGGTGGCAGTTAACTATGGCTACACCTTC. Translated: CASSLVAVNYGYTF.